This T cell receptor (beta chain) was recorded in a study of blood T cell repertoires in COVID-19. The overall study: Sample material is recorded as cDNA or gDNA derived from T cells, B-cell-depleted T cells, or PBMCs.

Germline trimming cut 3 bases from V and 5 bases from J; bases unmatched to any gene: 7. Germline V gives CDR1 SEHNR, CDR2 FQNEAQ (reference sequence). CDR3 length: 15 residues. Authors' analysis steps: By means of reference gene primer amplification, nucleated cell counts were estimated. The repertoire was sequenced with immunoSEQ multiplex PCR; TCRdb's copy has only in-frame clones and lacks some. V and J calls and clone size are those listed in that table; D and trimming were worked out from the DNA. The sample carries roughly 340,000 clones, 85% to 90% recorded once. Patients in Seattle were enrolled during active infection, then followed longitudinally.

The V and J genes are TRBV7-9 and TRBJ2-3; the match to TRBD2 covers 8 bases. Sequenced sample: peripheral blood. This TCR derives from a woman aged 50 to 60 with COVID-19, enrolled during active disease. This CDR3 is CASSFFAGGGDTQYF. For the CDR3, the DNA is TGTGCCAGCAGCTTTTTTGCGGGAGGAGGAGATACGCAGTATTTT. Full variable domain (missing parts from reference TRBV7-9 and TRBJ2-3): DTGVSQNPRHKITKRGQNVTFRCDPISEHNRLYWYRQTLGQGPEFLTYFQNEAQLEKSRLLSDRFSAERPKGSFSTLEIQRTEQGDSAMYLCASSFFAGGGDTQYFGPGTRLTVL.